The 20 T cell receptor beta chains presented below share a single source sample, sequenced in a study of beta chain features in type 1 diabetes (dated by TCRdb to the late 2010s). Libraries were prepared through the immunoSEQ multiplex PCR assay. The entire isolated RNA was reverse transcribed using the High Capacity cDNA Reverse Transcription Kit, and thus expressed TCRB transcripts were sequenced. Here the immuneACCESS table is served through TCRdb, limited to in-frame sequences with V and J called. Missing clones are a known gap in these copies; in checked studies unresolved V genes cover under half, and the rest lacks a known reason. A total of about 900,000 clones appear in this sample, about 17% of them only once. 0.02% to 0.03% of the sample goes to the ten largest clones. Sequences were obtained from naive CD4+ T cells from blood. The sample's cell subset or site label is to be understood as: true naive CD4+ T cells. All receptors derive from a woman between 18 and 29 years old in good health.

This clone has more than one count but fewer than ten. The CDR3 nucleotides read TGCGCCAGCAGCTTGGTGGGACAGGTCGCTGAAGCTTTCTTT. It translates to CASSLVGQVAEAFF. V and J are TRBV5-1 and TRBJ1-1; 8 bases are a match to TRBD1. The CDR3 has 14 residues. Germline V lookup: CDR1 SGHRS, CDR2 YFSETQ. V lost 0 bases and J lost 6; bases outside the gene matches: 4.

The chain employs TRBV15 and TRBJ2-7, with D unclear. Germline V CDR1 and CDR2: LNHNV, YYDKDF (reference sequence). Trimming took off 0 bases at V and 0 bases at J, with 12 bases between the two ends. This CDR3 spans 16 amino acids. CDR3 loop: CATSRDLARSSYEQYF. CDR3 sequence (DNA): TGTGCCACCAGCAGAGATCTGGCCCGAAGCTCCTACGAGCAGTACTTC.

Points on this clone: This CDR3 is also generated by other DNA sequences in the sample. The chain employs TRBV2 and TRBJ2-7, with no clear D. The CDR3 loop spans 11 amino acids. The V end was cut by 4 bases, the J end by 1 base, with 2 bases between. Germline V gives CDR1 SNHLY, CDR2 FYNNEI. The CDR3 reads CASSASYEQYF. The CDR3 DNA reads TGTGCCAGCAGTGCGTCCTACGAGCAGTACTTC.

Comments on this clone: The identical CDR3 is also encoded by other nucleotide sequences in the sample. The CDR3: CASSVAGRGSYNEQFF. CDR3 sequence (DNA): TGTGCCAGCAGCGTAGCGGGTAGGGGCTCCTACAATGAGCAGTTCTTC. The chain is built from TRBV9 and TRBJ2-1; D possibly corresponds to TRBD1 (5 bases). This CDR3 region has 16 residues. V shed 0 bases and J shed 0 bases, with 10 bases lying between them. Germline CDR1 reads SGDLS; CDR2 reads YYNGEE.

This chain links TRBV19 with TRBJ1-5; D ambiguous. Germline V gene sequence: CDR1 LNHDA, CDR2 SQIVND (reference sequence). Trimming left V 2 bases short and J 9 bases short, with 20 bases between. There are 16 residues in the CDR3. In DNA form, the CDR3 reads TGTGCCAGTAGTATAAGCTCTAACAGCCGTTCTCCGCCCCAGCATTTT. It codes for CASSISSNSRSPPQHF.

This clone was found a few times. V and J are TRBV5-8 and TRBJ1-2, with 8 positions matching TRBD1. Germline values: CDR1 SGHTS, CDR2 YDEGEE. The CDR3 has 14 residues. After removal of 4 bases from V and 9 bases from J, the junction contained 11 bases not matched to a gene. CDR3 sequence reads: CASSLGQGIISYTF. CDR3 nucleotides: TGTGCCAGCAGCCTCGGACAGGGAATAATAAGCTACACCTTC.

This clone turned up a few times. The V and J genes are TRBV21-1 and TRBJ2-7; TRBD2 is the table's D call, not checked against the DNA. TRBV21-1 has pseudogene status. CDR3 length: 14 residues. DNA of the CDR3: TGTGCCAGCAGTACCGGGACTAGTAACTACGAGCAGTACTTC. Its translation: CASSTGTSNYEQYF.

The chain uses TRBV11-2 and TRBJ2-1; 8 bases are a match to TRBD2. There are 15 residues in the CDR3. The germline V gene encodes CDR1 SGHAT and CDR2 FQNNGV. V was pared by 2 bases and J by 7 bases, with 7 bases of the junction left unmatched. For the CDR3, the DNA is TGTGCCAGCAGCTTAAGTAGCGGGACGGGGAATGAGCAGTTCTTC. Translation gives CASSLSSGTGNEQFF.

This clone showed up just a few times. The chain recombines TRBV7-9 with TRBJ2-7; D is unresolved. CDR3 length equals 14 residues. The germline gives CDR1 SEHNR, CDR2 FQNEAQ (reference sequence). With 4 bases removed from V and 6 bases from J, the gap between germline ends came to 16 bases. CDR3 region: CASSSWNRAGEQYF. The CDR3 DNA follows: TGTGCCAGCAGCTCATGGAATCGGGCAGGCGAGCAGTACTTC.

This clone was seen a handful of times. V is TRBV10-3 and J is TRBJ2-3; 8 positions agree with TRBD2. The germline gives CDR1 ENHRY, CDR2 SYGVKD. V dropped 8 bases and J dropped 0; count of bases not matched to a gene: 1. The length of the CDR3 is 13 residues. CDR3 region: CAIGTRSTDTQYF. CDR3 DNA: TGTGCCATCGGGACTAGAAGCACAGATACGCAGTATTTT.

The sample holds a few counts of this clone. J is TRBJ2-4 and V is TRBV27; no firm D call. Germline CDR1 and CDR2: MNHEY and SMNVEV (reference sequence). This CDR3 has 13 amino acids. Trimming shortened V by 3 bases and J by 1 base, and 4 bases separated the two germline ends. The CDR3 DNA reads as TGTGCCAGCAGTTTTGCGGCCAAAAACATTCAGTACTTC. This translates into CASSFAAKNIQYF.

V usage is TRBV18 and J usage is TRBJ2-5; D is undetermined. Germline V lookup: CDR1 KGHSH, CDR2 LQKENI. This CDR3 region has 13 residues. V gave up 2 bases and J gave up 4 bases, with 8 bases separating them. CDR3 protein: CASSPAVSETQYF. As DNA, the CDR3 is TGTGCCAGCTCACCAGCAGTATCAGAGACCCAGTACTTC.

This clone has just a few counts. This chain links TRBV29-1 with TRBJ2-5, with 7 bases aligning to TRBD1. This CDR3 has 15 amino acids. The V gene's germline CDR1 is SQVTM and CDR2 ANQGSEA. Trimming took 2 bases from V and 2 from J; bases not matched to a gene: 8. The CDR3 spells CSVEFTLGQQETQYF. CDR3 coding DNA: TGCAGCGTTGAATTCACCTTGGGACAGCAAGAGACCCAGTACTTC.

This clone was counted only a few times. The chain recombines TRBV9 with TRBJ2-3; D gene ambiguous. The CDR3 length is 15 residues. The germline V gene encodes CDR1 SGDLS and CDR2 YYNGEE. V lost 0 bases and J lost 2, with 10 bases in between. CDR3 bases: TGTGCCAGCAGCGTAGCCCCCAGGACCACAGATACGCAGTATTTT. Translating gives CASSVAPRTTDTQYF.

The rearrangement joins TRBV15 to TRBJ2-2; D possibly corresponds to TRBD2 (5 bases). In germline, CDR1 is LNHNV, CDR2 YYDKDF (reference sequence). Trimming took off 0 bases at V and 9 bases at J, with 11 bases between the two ends. CDR3 length: 14 amino acids. The CDR3 spells CATSRDPGKRELFF. The CDR3 DNA reads as TGTGCCACCAGCAGAGATCCGGGGAAACGGGAGCTGTTTTTT.

This clone was detected a few times. This chain's CDR3 is CASSLIPASGTTGELFF. The CDR3 DNA sequence: TGTGCCAGCAGCTTAATCCCCGCTAGCGGGACTACCGGGGAGCTGTTTTTT. The V gene is TRBV7-3, the J gene TRBJ2-2; 9 nucleotides match TRBD2. The junction had 8 bases not matched to a gene; V was cut back by 1 base and J by 5 bases. This CDR3 is built from 17 residues. CDR1 is SGHTA, CDR2 FQGTGA, per germline.

With respect to this clone: One end of the junction fails to match germline, which may point to a read error. V usage is TRBV20-1 and J usage is TRBJ2-7, with D unclear. Germline-derived CDR1 and CDR2 are DFQATT and SNEGSKA (reference sequence). This CDR3 is built from 9 residues. The CDR3 reads CSARDFGDF. CDR3 nucleotide sequence: TGCAGTGCTAGAGATTTTGGGGACTTC.

The rearrangement uses TRBV6-5 and TRBJ2-7, with 8 bases lining up with TRBD2. This CDR3 region has 14 residues. CDR1 is MNHEY and CDR2 is SVGAGI in the germline V gene. V lost 7 bases and J lost 4; bases outside the gene matches: 9. CDR3 DNA sequence: TGTGCCAGCAAAAAGCGGGAGTCATGGTACGAGCAGTACTTC. Translation: CASKKRESWYEQYF.

V is TRBV4-1 and J is TRBJ2-7, with TRBD2 matching 11 bases. This CDR3 comprises 17 residues. V was pared by 1 base and J by 3 bases, with 8 bases of the junction left unmatched. Germline CDR1 is MGHRA and CDR2 is YSYEKL. The DNA of the CDR3 is TGCGCCAGCAGCCAAGCCCGACTAGCGGGACCCATCTACGAGCAGTACTTC. Translating it yields CASSQARLAGPIYEQYF.

The V gene is TRBV6-5, the J gene TRBJ1-2; D is uncertain. Germline V lookup: CDR1 MNHEY, CDR2 SVGAGI. CDR3 size: 14 residues. Trimming pared 6 bases from V and 6 bases from J, leaving 17 bases between. The CDR3 coding sequence is TGTGCCAGCAGCCGGCGTAACCGGTGGGATGGCTACACCTTC. Its protein is CASSRRNRWDGYTF.